The rows below give T cell receptor beta chains drawn from one sample of a study of T-cell memory formation after mild COVID-19. TCRdb re-called the 5' RACE reads through MiXCR, storing one row per CDR3 protein. The sample records 200,000 to 250,000 distinct CDR3 sequences, 9% to 10% being singletons. The specimen was PBMCs or a T cell subset sorted from them (not recorded which). The receptors stem from a man aged 18-30 years who had mild COVID-19 (a few samples of this study predate the infection). Cell type and time point are not known. The CDR3 runs from the conserved cysteine through the conserved F or W. Each record gives: clone size, D gene, V gene, J gene, CDR3 protein, CDR3 DNA. The D gene is left open where the match is weak. The size of a clone is reported for some rows only, either as once, few or many, or as a class for expanded clones.

>-|-|TRBV3-1|TRBJ1-2
CASSQGSMSGYTF
TGTGCCAGCAGCCAGGGCAGCATGTCTGGCTACACCTTC
>-|-|TRBV3-1|TRBJ2-1
CASSQGQYNEQFF
TGTGCCAGCAGCCAAGGACAGTACAATGAGCAGTTCTTC
>few|-|TRBV12-3/TRBV12-4|TRBJ2-5
CASGPGVKETQYF
TGTGCCAGCGGCCCCGGGGTCAAAGAGACCCAGTACTTC
>few|-|TRBV6-5|TRBJ2-7
CASSYSTGYEQYF
TGTGCCAGCAGTTACTCGACTGGCTACGAGCAGTACTTC
>few|TRBD1|TRBV4-1|TRBJ2-7
CASSQTGQGVYEQYF
TGCGCCAGCAGCCAGACGGGACAGGGGGTCTACGAGCAGTACTTC
>many|-|TRBV4-3|TRBJ2-1
CASSQVVGDPQFF
TGCGCCAGCAGCCAAGTGGTGGGGGATCCGCAGTTCTTC
>few|TRBD2|TRBV12-3/TRBV12-4|TRBJ2-1
CASGPGLAADNEQFF
TGTGCCAGCGGGCCGGGACTAGCTGCCGACAATGAGCAGTTCTTC
>many|TRBD2|TRBV5-1|TRBJ2-3
CASSFSYAGGNTDTQYF
TGCGCCAGCAGCTTCTCCTATGCGGGGGGAAATACAGATACGCAGTATTTT
>many|-|TRBV11-2|TRBJ2-5
CASSSGETQYF
TGTGCCAGCAGTTCCGGCGAGACCCAGTACTTC
>many|-|TRBV5-1|TRBJ2-7
CASSFTGYEQYF
TGCGCCAGCAGCTTTACAGGGTACGAGCAGTACTTC
>few|-|TRBV20-1|TRBJ1-3
CSARDRQSSGNTIYF
TGCAGTGCTAGAGATCGCCAGTCCTCTGGAAACACCATATATTTT
>many|TRBD1|TRBV7-6|TRBJ2-2
CASSPGQGVLGELFF
TGTGCCAGCAGCCCGGGACAGGGGGTTCTCGGGGAGCTGTTTTTT
>many|TRBD1|TRBV7-2|TRBJ2-5
CASTTGGETQYF
TGTGCCAGCACCACAGGGGGAGAGACCCAGTACTTC
>-|-|TRBV12-3/TRBV12-4|TRBJ1-3
CASSFDWDGIMRPAIYF
TGTGCCAGCAGTTTTGACTGGGACGGGATTATGCGGCCCGCCATATATTTT
>many|TRBD2|TRBV5-1|TRBJ2-3
CASTRGDSTDTQYF
TGCGCCAGCACCCGGGGGGATAGCACAGATACGCAGTATTTT
>-|-|TRBV28|TRBJ1-2
CASSDGQPRLPNYGYTF
TGTGCCAGCAGTGACGGACAGCCGAGACTTCCTAACTATGGCTACACCTTC
>many|-|TRBV5-1|TRBJ1-6
CASSWGGSYNSPLHF
TGCGCCAGCAGCTGGGGGGGGTCCTATAATTCACCCCTCCACTTT
>few|TRBD1|TRBV20-1|TRBJ2-2
CSARGAGQGSEELFF
TGCAGTGCTAGGGGGGCGGGACAGGGGAGTGAGGAGCTGTTTTTT
>few|TRBD2|TRBV5-4|TRBJ2-3
CASSGGGAPTTDTQYF
TGTGCCAGCAGCGGCGGGGGGGCCCCTACCACAGATACGCAGTATTTT
>many|-|TRBV7-3|TRBJ2-5
CASSQSGQAGQETQYF
TGTGCCAGCAGCCAATCCGGACAGGCGGGACAAGAGACCCAGTACTTC
>-|-|TRBV7-3|TRBJ2-2
CASSRTSDTGELFF
TGTGCCAGCAGCCGGACTTCGGACACCGGGGAGCTGTTTTTT
>few|TRBD1|TRBV11-2|TRBJ2-2
CASSSQGAAGELFF
TGTGCCAGCAGCTCCCAGGGGGCGGCCGGGGAGCTGTTTTTT
>-|-|TRBV7-3|TRBJ2-2
CASSPGTGLPSNTGELFF
TGTGCCAGCAGCCCCGGGACTGGACTACCCTCGAACACCGGGGAGCTGTTTTTT
>-|TRBD2|TRBV2|TRBJ2-3
CASSEGLTSGSTDTQYF
TGTGCCAGCAGTGAAGGCCTCACTAGCGGAAGCACAGATACGCAGTATTTT
>-|-|TRBV6-2/TRBV6-3|TRBJ2-5
CASTGRQETQYF
TGTGCCAGCACTGGGCGGCAAGAGACCCAGTACTTC
>many|TRBD1|TRBV5-5|TRBJ1-1
CASSPDGQGSMNTEAFF
TGTGCCAGCAGCCCCGATGGACAGGGAAGCATGAACACTGAAGCTTTCTTT
>few|-|TRBV5-1|TRBJ2-5
CASNSGSRPSGETQYF
TGCGCCAGCAACTCCGGCAGTCGTCCGAGTGGGGAGACCCAGTACTTC
>few|-|TRBV12-3/TRBV12-4|TRBJ2-3
CASRENRDTQYF
TGTGCCAGCAGGGAAAACAGGGATACGCAGTATTTT
>few|-|TRBV28|TRBJ2-3
CASSSGLTDTQYF
TGTGCCAGCAGTTCCGGACTGACAGATACGCAGTATTTT
>few|-|TRBV9|TRBJ2-1
CASSVQVSHEQFF
TGTGCCAGCAGCGTACAAGTTAGCCATGAGCAGTTCTTC
>-|-|TRBV5-1|TRBJ2-7
CASSLGPGTAAHEQYF
TGCGCCAGCAGCTTGGGGCCAGGAACAGCCGCCCACGAGCAGTACTTC
>many|-|TRBV7-8|TRBJ2-7
CASTPQTFPSFYEQYF
TGTGCCAGCACCCCCCAGACCTTCCCATCCTTCTACGAGCAGTACTTC
>-|-|TRBV5-1|TRBJ2-2
CASSKGRSPNTGELFF
TGCGCCAGCAGCAAGGGACGTAGCCCGAACACCGGGGAGCTGTTTTTT
>few|-|TRBV5-1|TRBJ2-3
CASSLKQVSIGDTQYF
TGCGCCAGCAGCTTGAAACAGGTGTCCATCGGGGATACGCAGTATTTT
>few|-|TRBV11-3|TRBJ2-2
CASSLWGSGTGELFF
TGTGCCAGCAGCTTATGGGGCTCGGGCACCGGGGAGCTGTTTTTT